Below, one T cell receptor beta chain is given with its context. This entry comes from a study of blood T cell repertoires in COVID-19. Only in-frame clones appear in the TCRdb table, and some are missing; sequencing was by immunoSEQ multiplex PCR. In the table there are 55,000 to 60,000 clones, around 76% of which are singletons. With 6 bases removed from V and 2 bases from J, the gap between germline ends came to 11 bases. Germline V CDR1 and CDR2: MNHNY, SVGAGI (reference sequence). This CDR3 region has 13 residues. Sequencing used peripheral blood. The clonotype comes from a man aged 50-59 years with active or convalescent COVID-19. The V gene is TRBV6-6, the J gene TRBJ2-7; maybe TRBD1 (6 bases). The CDR3 nucleotides are TGTGCCAGCAGGGGGGCCCTCACCTACGAGCAGTACTTC. Its translation is CASRGALTYEQYF.